This T cell receptor (beta chain) stems from a study of cytomegalovirus exposure and HLA in healthy donors. In the study overall: Among the roughly 400 donors who were genotyped, roughly 76% fell in the genetic ancestry cluster that is associated with self-reported Caucasian donors.

CDR1 is SGDLS and CDR2 is YYNGEE in the germline V gene. This CDR3 region has 14 residues. V gave up 2 bases and J gave up 7 bases; unmatched junction bases: 3. Study-level points and caveats: Data from an earlier analysis indicated that most TCR beta V segments were productive either about 87% or about 30% of the time.

Vbeta (60) and Jbeta (13) primers were used in the PCR. Profiling relied on immunoSEQ multiplex PCR, and the TCRdb table lists in-frame clones only, not all of them. This sample has 150,000 to 200,000 clones; 83% occur once, and the top ten carry about 4%. Comments on this clone: Its antigen is as yet unknown.

This clonotype was obtained from a man between 50 and 59 years old in good health and CMV-seropositive. The chain recombines TRBV9 with TRBJ1-4; 9 bases align to TRBD1. Input material: PBMCs. CDR3 residues: CASSVGTGSEKLFF. DNA for the CDR3: TGTGCCAGCAGCGTCGGGACAGGGAGTGAAAAACTGTTTTTT. Based on the CDR3 plus reference TRBV9 and TRBJ1-4, the full variable domain is DSGVTQTPKHLITATGQRVTLRCSPRSGDLSVYWYQQSLDQGLQFLIQYYNGEERAKGNILERFSAQQFPDLHSELNLSSLELGDSALYFCASSVGTGSEKLFFGSGTQLSVL.